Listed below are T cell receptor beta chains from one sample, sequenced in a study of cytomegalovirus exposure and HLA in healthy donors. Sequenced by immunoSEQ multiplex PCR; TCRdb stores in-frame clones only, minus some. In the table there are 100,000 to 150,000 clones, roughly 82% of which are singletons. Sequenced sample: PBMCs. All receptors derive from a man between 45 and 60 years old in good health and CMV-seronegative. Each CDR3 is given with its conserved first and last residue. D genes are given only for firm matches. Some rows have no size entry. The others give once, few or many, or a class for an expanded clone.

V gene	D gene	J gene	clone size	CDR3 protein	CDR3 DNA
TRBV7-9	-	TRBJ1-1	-	CASSETEGAEAFF	TGTGCCAGCAGCGAGACCGAGGGTGCTGAAGCTTTCTTT
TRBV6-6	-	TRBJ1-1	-	CASSSGEAFF	TGTGCCAGCAGTTCGGGGGAAGCTTTCTTT
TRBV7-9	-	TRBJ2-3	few	CASSHPPTGDTQYF	TGTGCCAGCAGCCACCCTCCTACGGGGGATACGCAGTATTTT
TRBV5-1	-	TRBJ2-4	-	CASSLEGSGTLNIQYF	TGCGCCAGCAGCTTGGAGGGCTCTGGGACTTTAAACATTCAGTACTTC
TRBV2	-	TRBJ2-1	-	CASILPRRPVEQFF	TGTGCCAGCATCCTCCCACGGAGGCCGGTTGAGCAGTTCTTC
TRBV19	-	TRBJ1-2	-	CATTTNGVVRGYTF	TGTGCCACCACGACGAACGGGGTAGTGCGTGGCTACACCTTC
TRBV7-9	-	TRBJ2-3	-	CALGEETLSTDTQYF	TGTGCCCTCGGGGAGGAGACTTTAAGCACAGATACGCAGTATTTT
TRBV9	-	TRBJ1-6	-	CASSVDTSSYNSPLHF	TGTGCCAGCAGCGTAGATACCAGCTCCTATAATTCACCCCTCCACTTT
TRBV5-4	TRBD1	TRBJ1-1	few	CASSPTSGTEREAFF	TGTGCCAGCAGCCCGACTTCCGGGACAGAACGTGAAGCTTTCTTT
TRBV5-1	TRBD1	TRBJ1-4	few	CASSSTGLNEKLFF	TGCGCCAGCAGCTCGACAGGGCTTAATGAAAAACTGTTTTTT
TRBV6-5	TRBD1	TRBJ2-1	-	CASSRGLEQFF	TGTGCCAGCAGTAGGGGGCTTGAGCAGTTCTTC
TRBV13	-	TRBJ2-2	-	CASSFGKNTGELFF	TGTGCCAGCAGCTTTGGCAAGAACACCGGGGAGCTGTTTTTT
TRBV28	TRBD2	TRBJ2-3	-	CASSGLAGAGGTDTQYF	TGTGCCAGCAGCGGACTAGCGGGGGCCGGGGGCACAGATACGCAGTATTTT
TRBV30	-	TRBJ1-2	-	CAWKAGRRGGYTF	TGTGCCTGGAAGGCCGGACGTCGGGGTGGCTACACCTTC
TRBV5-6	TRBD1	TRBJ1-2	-	CASSGGQGAEGYTF	TGTGCCAGCAGCGGGGGACAGGGGGCTGAAGGCTACACCTTC
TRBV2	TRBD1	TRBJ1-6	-	CARSGTAYNSPLHF	TGTGCCAGGAGTGGGACAGCCTATAATTCACCCCTCCACTTT
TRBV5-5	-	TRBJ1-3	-	CASSAGPGNSGNTIYF	TGTGCCAGCAGCGCGGGACCGGGGAACTCTGGAAACACCATATATTTT
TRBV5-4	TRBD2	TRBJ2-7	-	CASSLALAGRYEQYF	TGTGCCAGCAGCTTGGCTCTAGCGGGGCGCTACGAGCAGTACTTC
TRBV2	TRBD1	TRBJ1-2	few	CAREGQGAYGYTF	TGTGCCAGAGAGGGACAGGGGGCGTATGGCTACACCTTC
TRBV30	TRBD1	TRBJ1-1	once	CAIARTGLEAFF	TGTGCCATTGCGCGGACAGGGCTAGAAGCTTTCTTT
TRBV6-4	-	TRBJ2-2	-	CASSDGGRSPNTGELFF	TGTGCCAGCAGTGACGGGGGGAGGAGTCCGAACACCGGGGAGCTGTTTTTT
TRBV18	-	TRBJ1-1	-	CASSPTSFQGSTEAFF	TGTGCCAGCTCACCAACATCCTTTCAGGGGAGCACTGAAGCTTTCTTT
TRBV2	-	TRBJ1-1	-	CASSTLGPNTEAFF	TGTGCCAGCAGTACCTTGGGCCCGAACACTGAAGCTTTCTTT
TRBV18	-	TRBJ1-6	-	CASSPEVTGFSPLHF	TGTGCCAGCTCACCAGAGGTTACGGGGTTTTCACCCCTCCACTTT
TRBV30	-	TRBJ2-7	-	CAWDHGGQAYEQYF	TGTGCCTGGGATCACGGGGGGCAGGCCTACGAGCAGTACTTC
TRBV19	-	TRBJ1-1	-	CASSVQYAAEAFF	TGTGCCAGTAGTGTACAGTATGCCGCTGAAGCTTTCTTT
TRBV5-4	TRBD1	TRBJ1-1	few	CASSSRTGNTEAFF	TGTGCCAGCAGCTCTAGGACAGGGAACACTGAAGCTTTCTTT
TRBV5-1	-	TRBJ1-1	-	CASSSRGPGVTEAFF	TGCGCCAGCAGCTCCCGGGGTCCTGGGGTCACTGAAGCTTTCTTT
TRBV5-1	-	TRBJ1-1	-	CASSLDQGNTEAFF	TGCGCCAGCAGCTTGGATCAGGGAAACACTGAAGCTTTCTTT
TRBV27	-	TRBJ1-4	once	CASKILGGDGEKLFF	TGTGCCAGCAAGATCTTGGGCGGGGATGGTGAAAAACTGTTTTTT
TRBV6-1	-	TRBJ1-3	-	CASSDFTGNTIYF	TGTGCCAGCAGTGATTTTACTGGAAACACCATATATTTT
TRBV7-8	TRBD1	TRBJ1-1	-	CASSSTGVWQSDTEAFF	TGTGCCAGCAGCTCTACAGGGGTTTGGCAATCGGACACTGAAGCTTTCTTT
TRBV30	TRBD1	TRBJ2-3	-	CAGRTGMDTQYF	TGTGCCGGACGGACAGGGATGGATACGCAGTATTTT
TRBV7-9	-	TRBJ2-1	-	CAIHSGLHNVQFF	TGTGCCATTCACTCGGGACTGCACAATGTGCAGTTCTTC
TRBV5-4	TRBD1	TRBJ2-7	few	CASSPGTGGIYEQYF	TGTGCCAGCAGCCCAGGGACAGGGGGGATCTACGAGCAGTACTTC
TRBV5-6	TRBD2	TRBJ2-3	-	CASLPLAGLLDTQYF	TGTGCCAGCCTGCCACTAGCGGGGCTGCTAGATACGCAGTATTTT
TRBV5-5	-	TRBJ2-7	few	CASSSGDGYEQYF	TGTGCCAGCAGCTCGGGGGACGGCTACGAGCAGTACTTC
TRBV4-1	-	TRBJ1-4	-	CASSQDPGSGSSNEKLFF	TGCGCCAGCAGCCAAGATCCGGGGTCGGGGTCCTCTAATGAAAAACTGTTTTTT
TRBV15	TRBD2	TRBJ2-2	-	CATSDRGSGGAAGELFF	TGTGCCACCAGCGATCGAGGGTCGGGGGGGGCCGCCGGGGAGCTGTTTTTT
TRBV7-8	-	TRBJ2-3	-	CASSPPGGGDTQYF	TGTGCCAGCAGCCCCCCTGGAGGCGGGGATACGCAGTATTTT
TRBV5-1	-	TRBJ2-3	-	CASSLGSSSGDTQYF	TGCGCCAGCAGCTTGGGGTCATCATCAGGGGATACGCAGTATTTT
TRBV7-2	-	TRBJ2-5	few	CASSRLGVGRGETQYF	TGTGCCAGCAGCCGACTAGGGGTCGGTAGGGGCGAGACCCAGTACTTC
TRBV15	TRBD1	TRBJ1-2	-	CATSRDRTGYGYTF	TGTGCCACCAGCAGAGATCGGACAGGGTATGGCTACACCTTC
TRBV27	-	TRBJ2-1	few	CASSYPGTEQFF	TGTGCCAGCAGTTACCCCGGGACAGAGCAGTTCTTC